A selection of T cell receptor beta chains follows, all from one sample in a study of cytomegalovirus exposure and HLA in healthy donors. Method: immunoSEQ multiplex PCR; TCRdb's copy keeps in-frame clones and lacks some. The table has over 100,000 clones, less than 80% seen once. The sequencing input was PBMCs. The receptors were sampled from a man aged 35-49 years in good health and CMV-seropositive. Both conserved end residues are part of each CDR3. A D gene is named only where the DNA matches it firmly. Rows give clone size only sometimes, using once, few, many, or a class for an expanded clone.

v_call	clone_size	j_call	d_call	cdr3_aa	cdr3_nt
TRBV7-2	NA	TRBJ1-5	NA	CASSPSGGTDRSLYQPQHF	TGTGCCAGCAGCCCGTCGGGGGGGACGGATAGATCGCTCTATCAGCCCCAGCATTTT
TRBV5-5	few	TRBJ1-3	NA	CASSPGLASSGNTIYF	TGTGCCAGCAGCCCAGGACTGGCTAGCTCTGGAAACACCATATATTTT
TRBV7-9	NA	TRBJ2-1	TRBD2	CSSSRGSGSVNEQFF	TGTTCCAGCAGCCGGGGTAGCGGGAGCGTCAATGAGCAGTTCTTC
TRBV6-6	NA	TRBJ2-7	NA	CASGLSEEQYF	TGTGCCAGCGGACTTTCGGAGGAGCAGTACTTC
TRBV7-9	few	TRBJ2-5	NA	CSSSLAARRETQYF	TGTTCCAGCAGCTTAGCGGCTAGGAGGGAGACCCAGTACTTC
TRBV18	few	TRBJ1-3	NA	CASSPRDTVSGNTIYF	TGTGCCAGCTCACCACGGGACACCGTCTCTGGAAACACCATATATTTT
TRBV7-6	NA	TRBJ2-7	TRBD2	CASSLGLAGSYEQYF	TGTGCCAGCAGCTTAGGTCTAGCGGGCTCCTACGAGCAGTACTTC
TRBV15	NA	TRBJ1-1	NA	CATSRLGGNEAFF	TGTGCCACCAGCAGGCTGGGAGGGAATGAAGCTTTCTTT
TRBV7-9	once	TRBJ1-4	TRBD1	CASSRQGASEKLFF	TGTGCCAGCAGCCGACAGGGGGCTAGCGAAAAACTGTTTTTT
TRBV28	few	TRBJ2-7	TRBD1	CASSLMDRSYEQYF	TGTGCCAGCAGTTTAATGGACAGGTCCTACGAGCAGTACTTC
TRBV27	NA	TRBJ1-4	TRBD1	CASGQGAGFTNEKLFF	TGTGCCAGCGGACAGGGTGCGGGTTTTACTAATGAAAAACTGTTTTTT
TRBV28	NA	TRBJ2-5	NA	CASSPTRASQETQYF	TGTGCCAGCAGTCCGACTCGTGCCAGCCAAGAGACCCAGTACTTC
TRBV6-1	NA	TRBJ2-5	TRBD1	CASSEDRGPYLATKQYF	TGTGCCAGCAGTGAAGACAGGGGGCCCTATCTTGCTACGAAGCAGTACTTC
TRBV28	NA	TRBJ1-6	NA	CASRPGSYNSPLHF	TGTGCCAGCAGGCCCGGTTCCTATAATTCACCCCTCCACTTT
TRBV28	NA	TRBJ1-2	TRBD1	CASSQDRGHQGYTF	TGTGCCAGCAGTCAGGACAGGGGGCATCAAGGCTACACCTTC
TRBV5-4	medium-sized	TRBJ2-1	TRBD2	CASSTSGSYNEQFF	TGTGCCAGCAGTACTAGCGGGAGTTACAATGAGCAGTTCTTC
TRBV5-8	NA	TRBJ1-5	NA	CASSFSGYSNQPQHF	TGTGCCAGCAGCTTTTCAGGGTATAGCAATCAGCCCCAGCATTTT
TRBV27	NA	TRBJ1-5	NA	CASSLFAGADGSNQPQHF	TGTGCCAGCAGTTTATTTGCTGGGGCCGACGGTAGCAATCAGCCCCAGCATTTT
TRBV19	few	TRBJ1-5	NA	CASSTAGSNQPQHF	TGTGCCAGTAGTACGGCGGGAAGCAATCAGCCCCAGCATTTT
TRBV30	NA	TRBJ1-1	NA	CAWTRTDMNTEAFF	TGTGCCTGGACTAGGACAGACATGAACACTGAAGCTTTCTTT
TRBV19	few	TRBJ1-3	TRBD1	CASNTPGTVSGNTIYF	TGTGCCAGTAACACACCGGGGACAGTCTCTGGAAACACCATATATTTT
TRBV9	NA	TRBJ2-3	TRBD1	CASSVEGASTDTQYF	TGTGCCAGCAGCGTTGAGGGGGCGAGCACAGATACGCAGTATTTT
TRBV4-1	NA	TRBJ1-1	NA	CASSPEGHSNTEAFF	TGCGCCAGCAGCCCTGAGGGACATTCGAACACTGAAGCTTTCTTT
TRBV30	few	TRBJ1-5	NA	CAWSEPGPGQPQHF	TGTGCCTGGAGTGAACCGGGCCCGGGGCAGCCCCAGCATTTT
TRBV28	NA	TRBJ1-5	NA	CASSPIGRGDNQPQHF	TGTGCCAGCAGTCCTATCGGTAGGGGCGACAATCAGCCCCAGCATTTT
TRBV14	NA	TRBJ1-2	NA	CASSQGYRYGYTF	TGTGCCAGCAGCCAAGGGTACCGGTATGGCTACACCTTC
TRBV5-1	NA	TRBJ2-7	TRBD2	CASRPAGGSVYEQYF	TGCGCCAGCAGGCCAGCAGGCGGGAGTGTCTACGAGCAGTACTTC
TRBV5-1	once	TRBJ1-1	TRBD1	CASSKTGQNTEAFF	TGCGCCAGCAGCAAGACAGGGCAGAACACTGAAGCTTTCTTT
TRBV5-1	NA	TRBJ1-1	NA	CASSPGVMNTEAFF	TGCGCCAGCAGCCCAGGGGTCATGAACACTGAAGCTTTCTTT
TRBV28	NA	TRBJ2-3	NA	CASSQFIPRDKRDTQYF	TGTGCCAGCAGCCAGTTTATCCCCCGGGACAAGAGAGATACGCAGTATTTT
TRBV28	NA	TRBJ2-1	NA	CASSLSSYRSSYNEQFF	TGTGCCAGCAGTTTGTCTTCGTATCGCAGCTCCTACAATGAGCAGTTCTTC
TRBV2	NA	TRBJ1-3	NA	CASSEALGGGQAGNTIYF	TGTGCCAGCAGTGAAGCGCTTGGGGGGGGGCAAGCCGGAAACACCATATATTTT
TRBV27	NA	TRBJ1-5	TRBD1	CASRLTGTEQPQHF	TGTGCCAGCAGACTGACAGGGACCGAGCAGCCCCAGCATTTT